A single T cell receptor beta chain is shown here with its context. The data belong to a study of blood T cell repertoires in COVID-19. Methods used by the authors: Cell counts per sample came from amplifying reference gene primers. Clones were read by immunoSEQ multiplex PCR, and TCRdb kept only the in-frame ones, dropping some. Clone size and V and J calls were adopted from that table, with D and trimming inferred from the DNA. The table records a few hundred thousand clones, 85% to 90% of them present only once. With 6 bases removed from V and 5 bases from J, the gap between germline ends came to 11 bases. CDR3 length: 13 amino acids. Per the germline V gene, CDR1 is MNHEY and CDR2 is SVGAGI.

The chain is built from TRBV6-5 and TRBJ1-5; unclear D gene. The source material was peripheral blood. This clonotype was obtained from a woman aged 50 to 65 with acute or convalescent COVID-19. The DNA for the CDR3 is TGTGCCAGCAGATTTGAGGGAGATCAGCCCCAGCATTTT. Encoded protein: CASRFEGDQPQHF.